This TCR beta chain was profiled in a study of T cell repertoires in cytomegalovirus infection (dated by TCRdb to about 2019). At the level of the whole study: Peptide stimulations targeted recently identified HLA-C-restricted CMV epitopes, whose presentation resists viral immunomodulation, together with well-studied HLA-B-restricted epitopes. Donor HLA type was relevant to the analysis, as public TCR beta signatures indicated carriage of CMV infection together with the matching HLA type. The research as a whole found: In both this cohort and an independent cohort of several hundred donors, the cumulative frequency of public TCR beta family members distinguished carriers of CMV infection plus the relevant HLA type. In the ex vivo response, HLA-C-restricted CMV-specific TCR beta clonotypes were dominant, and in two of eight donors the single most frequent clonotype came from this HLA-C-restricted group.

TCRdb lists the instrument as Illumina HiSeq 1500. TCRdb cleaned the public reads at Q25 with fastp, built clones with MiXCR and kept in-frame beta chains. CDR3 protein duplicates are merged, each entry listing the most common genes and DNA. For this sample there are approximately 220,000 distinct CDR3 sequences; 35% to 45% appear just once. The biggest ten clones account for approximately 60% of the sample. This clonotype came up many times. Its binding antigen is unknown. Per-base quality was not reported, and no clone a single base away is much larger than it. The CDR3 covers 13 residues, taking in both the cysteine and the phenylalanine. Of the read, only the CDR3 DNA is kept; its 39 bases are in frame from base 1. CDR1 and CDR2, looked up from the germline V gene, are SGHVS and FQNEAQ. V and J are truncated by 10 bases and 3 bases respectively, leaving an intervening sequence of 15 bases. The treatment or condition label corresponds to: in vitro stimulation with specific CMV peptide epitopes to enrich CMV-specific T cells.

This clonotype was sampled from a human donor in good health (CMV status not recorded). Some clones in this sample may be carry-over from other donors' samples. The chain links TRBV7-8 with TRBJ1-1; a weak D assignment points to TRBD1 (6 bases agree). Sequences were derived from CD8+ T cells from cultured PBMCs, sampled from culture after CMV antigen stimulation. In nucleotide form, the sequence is TGTGCCACCTCTGACAGGCGGGACACTGAAGCTTTCTTT. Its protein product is CATSDRRDTEAFF.